The rows below give T cell receptor beta chains drawn from one sample of a study of cytomegalovirus exposure and HLA in healthy donors. Here immunoSEQ multiplex PCR was the method, and the copy in TCRdb shows in-frame clones only, minus some. The table lists about 140,000 clones, about 80% of them singletons, with approximately 5.1% in the top ten. Sequencing was done on a sample of PBMCs. The receptor set was obtained from a male donor in good health and CMV-seronegative. Each CDR3 is given with its conserved first and last residue.

TRBV29-1	TRBJ1-5	CSVGGRNQPQHF
TRBV27	TRBJ2-3	CASRDWDRGEDTQYF
TRBV7-2	TRBJ1-1	CASSLNDGANTEAFF
TRBV19	TRBJ2-7	CASSMGGANEQYF
TRBV5-1	TRBJ2-2	CASSFGRLTNTGELFF
TRBV30	TRBJ1-6	CAWSDPFNSPLHF
TRBV7-6	TRBJ2-7	CASSLGLAGSYEQYF
TRBV10-3	TRBJ1-2	CAINKERLDNGYTF
TRBV7-9	TRBJ1-1	CASRGQENTEAFF
TRBV5-6	TRBJ1-3	CASSSRDRGFGNTIYF
TRBV5-1	TRBJ2-3	CASSSTGTGGAGHTQYF
TRBV10-2	TRBJ1-1	CASSEPGEWTQAFF
TRBV7-9	TRBJ2-2	CASTLGVVGELFF
TRBV28	TRBJ2-7	CASSSQGGYEQYF
TRBV28	TRBJ1-6	CASSFLDRSGPLHF
TRBV19	TRBJ1-4	CASSSRQRTNEKLFF
TRBV28	TRBJ1-4	CASRQGFGEKLFF
TRBV2	TRBJ1-1	CASSARTGTAYTEAFF
TRBV28	TRBJ1-2	CASSGAWAGGYGYTF
TRBV28	TRBJ2-1	CASSLPTSGGSKGEFF
TRBV5-1	TRBJ1-4	CASSLQGPAGEKLFF
TRBV4-2	TRBJ1-2	CASNPTPTGGRNYGYTF
TRBV6-1	TRBJ2-7	CASSSIGYEQYF
TRBV7-9	TRBJ2-6	CASSLALPGANVLTF
TRBV28	TRBJ2-3	CASSSPRGQVTDTQYF
TRBV27	TRBJ1-5	CASSPSVGLATQPQHF
TRBV4-2	TRBJ1-2	CASSQDERGYGYTF
TRBV6-6	TRBJ1-2	CASSYHPGLMVYGYTF
TRBV2	TRBJ2-3	CARHQGANTDTQYF
TRBV6-1	TRBJ1-2	CASSPRVQTYGYTF
TRBV28	TRBJ1-2	CASSPGGTGAGYGYTF
TRBV7-2	TRBJ2-6	CAVPAGASSSGANVLTF
TRBV18	TRBJ2-7	CASSRDSYEQYF
TRBV5-8	TRBJ1-2	CASGAGAGMTYGYTF
TRBV30	TRBJ1-5	CAWNEGQGSNQPQHF
TRBV6-5	TRBJ2-1	CASSYSQARGGSEQFF
TRBV5-1	TRBJ2-6	CASSDRTYSGANVLTF
TRBV29-1	TRBJ1-1	CSVEGQRITEAFF
TRBV20-1	TRBJ1-2	CSARVNYGYTF
TRBV28	TRBJ1-1	CASSSVSGDTEAFF
TRBV6-5	TRBJ2-7	CASQRLGTGGYEQYF
TRBV4-3	TRBJ1-1	CASSQGAPGTEAFF
TRBV9	TRBJ1-1	CASAVGGTMNTEAFF
TRBV4-1	TRBJ2-2	CASSQARGTGELFF
TRBV19	TRBJ2-2	CASSQDRRDGELFF
TRBV2	TRBJ2-7	CASRPTSAEQYF
TRBV11-2	TRBJ1-2	CASRGQGSSYGYTF
TRBV19	TRBJ2-7	CASSPPGVFSEQYF
TRBV7-6	TRBJ2-1	CASSLSPSGAYNEQFF